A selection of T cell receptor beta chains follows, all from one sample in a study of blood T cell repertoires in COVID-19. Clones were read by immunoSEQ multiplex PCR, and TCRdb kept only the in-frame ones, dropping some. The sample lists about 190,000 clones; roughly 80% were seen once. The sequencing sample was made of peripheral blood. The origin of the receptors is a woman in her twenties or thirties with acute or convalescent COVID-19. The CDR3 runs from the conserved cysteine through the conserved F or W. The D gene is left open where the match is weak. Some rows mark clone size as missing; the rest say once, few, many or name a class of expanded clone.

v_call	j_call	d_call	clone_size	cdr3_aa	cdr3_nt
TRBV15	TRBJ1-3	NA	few	CATSSRGGNTIYF	TGTGCCACCAGCAGCCGGGGGGGGAACACCATATATTTT
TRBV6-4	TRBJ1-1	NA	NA	CASSERMETEAFF	TGTGCCAGCAGTGAGCGTATGGAGACTGAAGCTTTCTTT
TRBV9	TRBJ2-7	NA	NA	CASSVEGQPYEQYF	TGTGCCAGCAGCGTAGAAGGACAGCCCTACGAGCAGTACTTC
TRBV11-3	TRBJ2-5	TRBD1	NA	CASSPGTATQETQYF	TGTGCCAGCAGCCCGGGGACAGCGACCCAAGAGACCCAGTACTTC
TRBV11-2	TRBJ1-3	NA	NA	CASSDSGFTIYF	TGTGCCAGCAGCGATTCCGGGTTCACCATATATTTT
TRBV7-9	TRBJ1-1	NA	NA	CASSLEGGIVTEAFF	TGTGCCAGCAGCTTAGAGGGGGGGATTGTCACTGAAGCTTTCTTT
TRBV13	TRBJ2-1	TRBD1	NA	CASSQSDREEGNEQFF	TGTGCCAGCAGCCAGTCGGACAGGGAAGAAGGGAATGAGCAGTTCTTC
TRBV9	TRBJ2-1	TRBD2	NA	CASSPRLAGNNEQFF	TGTGCCAGCAGCCCCCGACTAGCGGGAAACAATGAGCAGTTCTTC
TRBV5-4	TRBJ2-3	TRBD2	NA	CASSSPGRGTDTQYF	TGTGCCAGCAGCTCACCGGGGAGGGGCACAGATACGCAGTATTTT
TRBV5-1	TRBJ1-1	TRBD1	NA	CASSRKTGGLSDTEAFF	TGCGCCAGCAGCAGGAAGACAGGGGGCTTAAGCGACACTGAAGCTTTCTTT
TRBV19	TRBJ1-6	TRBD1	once	CASTGDPGQGRSPLHF	TGTGCCAGTACTGGGGACCCGGGACAGGGAAGATCACCCCTCCACTTT
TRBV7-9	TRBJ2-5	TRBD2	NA	CASSWTLGLAEQETQYF	TGTGCCAGCAGCTGGACATTGGGACTAGCGGAACAAGAGACCCAGTACTTC
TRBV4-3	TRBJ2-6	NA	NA	CASSQGQAVPGANVLTF	TGCGCCAGCAGCCAAGGTCAAGCGGTCCCTGGGGCCAACGTCCTGACTTTC
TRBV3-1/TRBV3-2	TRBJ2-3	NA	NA	CASSQFSGSSTDTQYF	TGTGCCAGCAGCCAATTTAGCGGTTCTAGCACAGATACGCAGTATTTT
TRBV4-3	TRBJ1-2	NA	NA	CASSQDMTLPTFTF	TGCGCCAGCAGCCAAGACATGACTCTCCCCACCTTCACCTTC
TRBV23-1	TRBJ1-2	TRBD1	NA	CASSRSSTGGTNYGYTF	TGCGCCAGCAGTCGATCCTCAACAGGGGGCACTAACTATGGCTACACCTTC
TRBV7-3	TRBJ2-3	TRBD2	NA	CASSRSGGTDTQYF	TGTGCCAGCAGCCGGAGCGGGGGCACAGATACGCAGTATTTT
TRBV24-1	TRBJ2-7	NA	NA	CATSDLEGNEQYF	TGTGCCACCAGTGATTTGGAGGGAAACGAGCAGTACTTC
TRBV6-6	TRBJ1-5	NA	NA	CASSLTGVGGSNQPQHF	TGTGCCAGCAGTCTTACGGGGGTTGGCGGTAGCAATCAGCCCCAGCATTTT
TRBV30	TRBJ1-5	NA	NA	CAWSTGSGQPQHF	TGTGCCTGGAGTACAGGGTCGGGTCAGCCCCAGCATTTT
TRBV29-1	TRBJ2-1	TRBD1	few	CSVVQIDRAQFF	TGCAGCGTTGTCCAGATCGACAGGGCCCAGTTCTTC
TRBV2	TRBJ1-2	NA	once	CASSGQFYGYTF	TGTGCCAGCAGCGGACAGTTCTATGGCTACACCTTC
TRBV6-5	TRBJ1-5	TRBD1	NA	CASGTGLDQPQHF	TGTGCCAGCGGGACAGGGTTGGATCAGCCCCAGCATTTT
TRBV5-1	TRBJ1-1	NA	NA	CASSFEGGRAFNTEAFF	TGCGCCAGCAGCTTTGAGGGCGGCAGAGCCTTTAACACTGAAGCTTTCTTT
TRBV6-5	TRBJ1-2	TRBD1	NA	CASRRRGTVNYGYTF	TGTGCCAGCAGACGCCGAGGGACAGTGAACTATGGCTACACCTTC
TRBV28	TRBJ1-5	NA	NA	CAIKGVPNQPQHF	TGTGCCATAAAAGGGGTCCCCAATCAGCCCCAGCATTTT
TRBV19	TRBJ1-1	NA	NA	CASTVTQLNTEAFF	TGTGCCAGTACCGTGACACAGTTGAACACTGAAGCTTTCTTT
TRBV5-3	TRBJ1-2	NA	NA	CARSLVANYGYTF	TGTGCCAGAAGCTTGGTAGCTAACTATGGCTACACCTTC
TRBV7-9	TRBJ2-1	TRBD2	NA	CASTYQGLLAGAGNEQFF	TGTGCCAGCACCTATCAGGGATTACTAGCGGGAGCTGGCAATGAGCAGTTCTTC
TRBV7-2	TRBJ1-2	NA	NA	CASSSLNAGNYGYTF	TGTGCCAGCAGCTCCCTTAACGCAGGGAACTATGGCTACACCTTC
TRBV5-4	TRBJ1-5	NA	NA	CASSLGQTNQPQHF	TGTGCCAGCAGCTTGGGACAGACAAATCAGCCCCAGCATTTT
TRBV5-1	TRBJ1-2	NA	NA	CASSSHRQTADGYTF	TGCGCCAGCAGCTCCCACCGACAGACGGCGGATGGCTACACCTTC
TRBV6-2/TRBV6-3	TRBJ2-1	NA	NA	CASSQGGGRIF	TGTGCCAGCAGTCAAGGTGGGGGCAGGATCTTC
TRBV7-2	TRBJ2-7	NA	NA	CASSTRQDYEQYF	TGTGCCAGCAGCACCAGACAGGACTACGAGCAGTACTTC
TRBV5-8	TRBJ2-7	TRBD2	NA	CATRTIRLAGIRGYEQYF	TGTGCCACCAGAACGATACGACTAGCGGGGATACGGGGGTACGAGCAGTACTTC